This T cell receptor beta chain was obtained from a study of shared clonotypes between healthy human individuals. Study-wide results and caveats: Four donors shared approximately 5% of their naive CD4 clonotypes.

The method was immunoSEQ multiplex PCR; TCRdb's version includes in-frame clones alone and lacks a portion of them. Among some 2.1 million clones listed, 95% were seen once. The CDR3 has 16 amino acids. The germline CDR1 and CDR2 sequences are SGHVS and FNYEAQ. With V trimmed by 5 bases and J by 2 bases, 6 bases remained unmatched. Points on this clone: Its cognate antigen is unknown.

This clonotype originated in a man between 18 and 35 years old in good health. Sequencing was done on a sample of naive CD4+ T cells sorted from blood. Subset described: CD45RA+ positively selected. The chain couples TRBV7-6 to TRBJ2-7, with 13 positions matching TRBD2. Written as DNA, the CDR3 is TGTGCCAGCAGCCTAGGGACTAGCGGGGAACCCTACGAGCAGTACTTC. This gives the protein CASSLGTSGEPYEQYF.